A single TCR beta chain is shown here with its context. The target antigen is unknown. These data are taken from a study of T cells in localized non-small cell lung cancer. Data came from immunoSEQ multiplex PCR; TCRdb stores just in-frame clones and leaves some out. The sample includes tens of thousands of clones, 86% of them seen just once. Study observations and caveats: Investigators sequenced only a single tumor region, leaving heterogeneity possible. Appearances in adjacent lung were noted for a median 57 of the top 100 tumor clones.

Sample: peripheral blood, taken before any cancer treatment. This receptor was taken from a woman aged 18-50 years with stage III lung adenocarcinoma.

CDR3 coding DNA: TGTGCCAGCCATAGAGACAGCGGGGGGGCTAAAGGGGAGCTGTTTTTT. Translation: CASHRDSGGAKGELFF. V is TRBV2 and J is TRBJ2-2; 10 bases align to TRBD2. Germline V CDR1 and CDR2: SNHLY, FYNNEI. This CDR3 spans 16 amino acids. The J segment lost 8 bases and the V segment lost 8 bases, leaving 14 bases of the junction unmatched.